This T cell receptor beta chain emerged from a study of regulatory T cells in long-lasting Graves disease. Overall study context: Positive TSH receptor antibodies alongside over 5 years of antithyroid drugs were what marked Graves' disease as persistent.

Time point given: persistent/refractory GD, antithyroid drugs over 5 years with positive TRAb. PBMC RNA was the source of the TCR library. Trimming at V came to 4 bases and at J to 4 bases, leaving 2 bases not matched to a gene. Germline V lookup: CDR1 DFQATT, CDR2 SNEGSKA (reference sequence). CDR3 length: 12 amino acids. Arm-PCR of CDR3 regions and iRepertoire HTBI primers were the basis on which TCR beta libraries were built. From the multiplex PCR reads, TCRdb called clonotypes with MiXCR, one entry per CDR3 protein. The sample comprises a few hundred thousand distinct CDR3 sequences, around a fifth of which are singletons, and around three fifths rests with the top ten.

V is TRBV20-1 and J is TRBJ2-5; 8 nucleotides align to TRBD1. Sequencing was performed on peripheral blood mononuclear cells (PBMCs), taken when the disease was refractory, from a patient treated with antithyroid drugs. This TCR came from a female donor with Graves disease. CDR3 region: CSATQGGETQYF. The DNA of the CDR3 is TGCAGTGCTACACAGGGGGGAGAGACCCAGTACTTC.